This TCR beta chain was captured by sequencing in a study of blood T cell repertoires in COVID-19 (dated by TCRdb to the early 2020s). Broadly, across the study: The collaborator samples originated in the United States, Italy and Spain and spanned the acute and convalescent phases of COVID-19. The prospective study material was composed of cDNA or gDNA derived from T cells, B-cell-depleted T cells, or PBMCs. The dataset comprised deeply sampled blood TCRbeta repertoires from subjects exposed to, actively infected with, or recovered from COVID-19. A freely available public database, intended as a resource for researchers studying the immune response to SARS-CoV-2, is where the repertoires were released. Samples were obtained from the ongoing ImmuneRACE study (first 160 participants) and from 1,254 subjects provided by 6 global collaborators. A de-identified subject ID, COVID-19 status, age in years and sex were almost always included in the sample metadata. HLA class I and class II types, where available, came from metadata supplied by the sample provider rather than from assay-based typing.

Participants in the prospective study were enrolled through a virtual design, were aged 18 to 89 years, and lived in under 25 United States geographic areas. To assign participants to cohorts, the prospective study relied on clinical history that participants themselves reported in a screening survey and a study questionnaire. Recovered participants in ImmuneRACE Cohort 3 were defined as having two consecutive negative NP/OP PCR tests, clearance from a healthcare professional, or resolution of symptoms. In the prospective study, whole blood, serum and a nasopharyngeal or oropharyngeal swab were collected from each participant by mobile phlebotomists. Additional blood draws and questionnaires over an approximately two-month period could optionally be provided by prospective study participants. Before DNA extraction, prospective study blood samples were shipped either frozen or at room temperature.

There are 16 amino acids in the CDR3, from cysteine to phenylalanine inclusive. The sequence is cut down to CDR3 DNA, 48 bases in frame from base 1. From V the trimming removes 0 bases and from J it removes 7 bases, while the gene matches leave 10 bases of the junction unaccounted for. CDR1 and CDR2 are read off the germline V gene (reference sequence) as SGHNT and YYREEE. For this clone: Its antigen is still unknown. No base quality values were provided; no much bigger clone lies one nucleotide off.

Summary of the overall study and its limitations: The amount of clinical and demographic metadata varied by source and participant and was provided uncurated.

The immunoSEQ Assay, a bias-controlled multiplex PCR, was used to amplify TCRbeta CDR3 regions from genomic DNA. The published analysis was carried out like this. Within the assay, amplification of reference gene primers was used to estimate how many nucleated cells each sample contained. Sequence reads were collapsed and filtered to measure the absolute abundance of every unique TCRbeta CDR3 rearrangement. For each sample, productive Simpson clonality was calculated as the square root of Simpson's diversity index over productive rearrangements. TCRdb retrieved this table from immuneACCESS and kept in-frame rearrangements only. Not all clones are present; in checked studies, unresolved V genes account for under half, and no reason is known for the remainder. V and J calls and clone size follow that table, whereas D and trimming were derived from the DNA. The sample includes 250,000 to 400,000 clones, with around 87% observed a single time. The ten top clones hold approximately 5% of the sample.

Sample: PBMCs or T cells enriched from blood (not recorded which). The rearranged segments are TRBV5-4 and TRBJ2-7, with 10 bases in between that match TRBD1. This clonotype was sampled from a woman aged 30 to 39 who had recovered from COVID-19. The bases read TGTGCCAGCAGCTTGGCCGCGACAGGGGGCGCGGGGGAGCAGTACTTC. Its protein product is CASSLAATGGAGEQYF.